This T cell receptor beta chain came from a study of blood T cell repertoires in COVID-19. Overall study: Spain, Italy and the United States supplied samples that represented acute and convalescent COVID-19.

Clones were read by immunoSEQ multiplex PCR, and TCRdb kept only the in-frame ones, dropping some. The profile shows more than 200,000 clones, 65% to 85% of them singletons. The sequencing input was PBMCs or T cells enriched from blood (not recorded which). This TCR derives from a man aged 25 to 45 with acute COVID-19.

In DNA form, the CDR3 reads TGTGCCAGCAGCTCCCGTAGCGGGGGGGCCTACAATGAGCAGTTCTTC. Translated: CASSSRSGGAYNEQFF. The chain joins TRBV5-4 to TRBJ2-1; 11 bases fit TRBD2. The CDR3 covers 16 residues. After removal of 3 bases from V and 2 bases from J, the junction contained 4 bases not matched to a gene. CDR1 is SGHNT, CDR2 YYREEE, per germline (reference sequence). The whole variable domain, remainder taken from reference TRBV5-4 and TRBJ2-1, is ETGVTQSPTHLIKTRGQQVTLRCSSQSGHNTVSWYQQALGQGPQFIFQYYREEENGRGNFPPRFSGLQFPNYSSELNVNALELDDSALYLCASSSRSGGAYNEQFFGPGTRLTVL.